The 27 T cell receptor beta chains below were found in one sample sequenced in a study of blood T cell repertoires in COVID-19. The data were produced by immunoSEQ multiplex PCR, yet TCRdb's version contains in-frame clones alone and is incomplete. The table includes 70,000 to 95,000 clones, 85% detected once. The sample taken for sequencing was peripheral blood. The receptors derive from a woman aged 70 to 79 with active or convalescent COVID-19.

V usage is TRBV11-2 and J usage is TRBJ1-2, with D maybe TRBD1 (5 bases). The V and J ends lost 5 bases and 7 bases respectively, with 23 bases between them. Germline lookup yields CDR1 SGHAT and CDR2 FQNNGV. CDR3 length: 16 residues. This CDR3 is CASSDRARGRLGGYTF. CDR3 in DNA: TGTGCCAGCAGCGACCGGGCTCGGGGGAGGTTAGGTGGCTACACCTTC.

This sequence joins TRBV14 and TRBJ2-3; 8 bases are a match to TRBD2. CDR1 is SGHDN, CDR2 FVKESK, per germline. Trimming at V came to 4 bases and at J to 6 bases, leaving 3 bases not matched to a gene. The CDR3 contains 13 residues. The CDR3 DNA follows: TGTGCCAGCAGCCCGGGACTAGAGGATACGCAGTATTTT. It specifies CASSPGLEDTQYF.

The chain combines TRBV18 with TRBJ1-5; TRBD1 matches 8 bases. Germline V gene lookup returns CDR1 KGHSH and CDR2 LQKENI. This CDR3 region has 13 residues. Unmatched junction bases numbered 2, after V lost 6 bases and J lost 4 bases. The CDR3 sequence is CASSRDRNQPQHF. CDR3 in DNA: TGTGCCAGCTCCCGGGACAGGAATCAGCCCCAGCATTTT.

The chain recombines TRBV4-2 with TRBJ1-4, with TRBD1 matching over 9 bases. Germline trimming cut 5 bases from V and 5 bases from J; bases unmatched to any gene: 3. Germline CDR1 LGHNA, CDR2 YNFKEQ. The CDR3 runs to 14 residues. Written as DNA, the CDR3 is TGTGCCAGCAGCACAGGGACAGGGAATGAAAAACTGTTTTTT. Translating it yields CASSTGTGNEKLFF.

The gene calls are TRBV6-5 and TRBJ2-5; 7 bases align to TRBD2. The CDR3 extends over 15 amino acids. Per germline, CDR1 MNHEY and CDR2 SVGAGI. The trim removed 0 bases at V and 3 bases at J, leaving 4 bases unmatched. The CDR3 region has the DNA TGTGCCAGCAGTTACTCGCCAGCGGGGAAAGAGACCCAGTACTTC. It codes for CASSYSPAGKETQYF.

The chain has TRBV7-2 and TRBJ1-1; D is perhaps TRBD1 (5 bases). V gave up 4 bases and J gave up 1 base, with 13 bases separating them. This CDR3 contains 15 residues. Germline-derived CDR1 and CDR2 are SGHTA and FQGNSA. CDR3 in DNA: TGTGCCAGCAGCTCAGACAGCCTCCGGAACACTGAAGCTTTCTTT. Amino acid sequence: CASSSDSLRNTEAFF. Full variable domain (missing parts from reference TRBV7-2 and TRBJ1-1): GAGVSQSPSNKVTEKGKDVELRCDPISGHTALYWYRQSLGQGLEFLIYFQGNSAPDKSGLPSDRFSAERTGGSVSTLTIQRTQQEDSAVYLCASSSDSLRNTEAFFGQGTRLTVV.

A single count supports this clone. The rearrangement joins TRBV19 to TRBJ1-4, with TRBD1 identical over 7 bases. Germline CDR1 is LNHDA and CDR2 is SQIVND (reference sequence). The CDR3 runs 17 residues. V was clipped by 1 base and J by 4 bases; unmatched bases: 9. CDR3 residues: CASSIGVRDRLNEKLFF. CDR3 DNA: TGTGCCAGTAGTATAGGGGTCCGGGACAGACTTAATGAAAAACTGTTTTTT.

This chain connects TRBV11-1 to TRBJ1-1; the match to TRBD1 covers 8 bases. This CDR3 is built from 16 residues. V lost 3 bases and J lost 6; bases outside the gene matches: 12. The germline CDR1 and CDR2 sequences are SGHAT and FQDESV (reference sequence). The CDR3 nucleotides read TGTGCCAGCAGCTTCGGGAGGACAGGGTTCGACGCTGAAGCTTTCTTT. It translates to CASSFGRTGFDAEAFF.

This clone turned up a few times. CDR3 sequence reads: CASSNDRFNQPQHF. In nucleotides, the CDR3 is TGTGCCAGCAGTAATGACAGGTTCAATCAGCCCCAGCATTTT. The chain employs TRBV6-2 or TRBV6-3 and TRBJ1-5, with a tentative D call TRBD1 (6 bases). Germline V lookup: CDR1 MNHEY, CDR2 SVGEGT. The CDR3 has 14 amino acids. The V and J ends lost 5 bases and 3 bases respectively, with 11 bases between them.

To note about this clone: The junction differs from germline at one of its ends, possibly a read error. The chain carries TRBV7-7 and TRBJ2-5; D perhaps matches TRBD1 (6 bases). CDR1 and CDR2 (germline): SSHAT, FNYEAQ (reference sequence). This CDR3 has 16 residues. CDR3 protein: CASSPLGEGGQETQYF. In DNA, the CDR3 is TGTGCTAGCAGCCCTTTGGGGGAAGGGGGACAAGAGACCCAGTACTTC.

The chain recombines TRBV18 with TRBJ2-6, with TRBD2 identical over 9 bases. The V and J ends lost 1 base and 1 base, in that order; junction bases with no gene match: 5. The CDR3 sequence is 18 residues long. Per the germline V gene, CDR1 is KGHSH and CDR2 is LQKENI. Here the CDR3 reads CASSPLASGDSGANVLTF. The DNA for the CDR3 is TGTGCCAGCTCACCACTAGCTAGCGGGGATTCTGGGGCCAACGTCCTGACTTTC.

The V and J genes are TRBV6-1 and TRBJ2-7; 8 bases align to TRBD1. CDR3 size: 14 residues. V lost 2 bases, J lost 4 bases, and 4 bases stayed unmatched. Germline V gene sequence: CDR1 MNHNS, CDR2 SASEGT. CDR3 in DNA: TGTGCCAGCAGTGAACCGACAGGGGCTTACGAGCAGTACTTC. As protein: CASSEPTGAYEQYF.

About this clone: Other DNA sequences in the same sample also yield this CDR3. V is TRBV6-5 and J is TRBJ1-2; TRBD1 might be the D (6 bases). The CDR3 covers 12 residues. V was trimmed by 6 bases and J by 4 bases, leaving 9 bases between them. Germline values: CDR1 MNHEY, CDR2 SVGAGI. CDR3 region: CASRTGSYGYTF. CDR3 coding DNA: TGTGCCAGCAGAACAGGGAGCTATGGCTACACCTTC.

The chain carries TRBV7-2 and TRBJ2-4; TRBD2 aligns across 11 bases. The CDR3 is 22 amino acids. V trimming: 0 bases; J trimming: 1 base; junction bases outside the gene matches: 17. The germline gives CDR1 SGHTA, CDR2 FQGNSA. Here the CDR3 reads CASSLAPENRASGGRAKNIQYF. CDR3 nucleotides: TGTGCCAGCAGCTTAGCGCCTGAAAATAGGGCTAGCGGGGGGAGGGCCAAAAACATTCAGTACTTC. The full variable domain, with the rest looked up from reference TRBV7-2 and TRBJ2-4, is GAGVSQSPSNKVTEKGKDVELRCDPISGHTALYWYRQSLGQGLEFLIYFQGNSAPDKSGLPSDRFSAERTGGSVSTLTIQRTQQEDSAVYLCASSLAPENRASGGRAKNIQYFGAGTRLSVL.

The rearrangement links TRBV28 to TRBJ1-5, with D maybe TRBD1 (6 bases). CDR1 and CDR2 (germline): MDHEN, SYDVKM. The CDR3 has 12 residues. Between the trimmed V and J ends, which lost 6 bases and 6 bases, there was a span of 9 bases. The CDR3, as DNA: TGTGCCAGCAGCTTACAGGGTCAGCCCCAGCATTTT. Translation: CASSLQGQPQHF.

The V call is TRBV11-2, the J call TRBJ1-3; possible D gene TRBD1, 6 bases. CDR1 and CDR2 from the germline V gene are SGHAT and FQNNGV. This CDR3 has 14 residues. The ends were cut back, 1 base at V and 7 bases at J, with 11 bases in the middle. CDR3 nucleotides: TGTGCCAGCAGCTTAGGTCCAACAGGGAACACCATATATTTT. Translating gives CASSLGPTGNTIYF.

In its sample, this clone was seen once. The rearrangement links TRBV5-6 to TRBJ1-3; D is perhaps TRBD1 (6 bases). This CDR3 has 16 amino acids. Germline values: CDR1 SGHDT, CDR2 YYEEEE. V lost 4 bases, J lost 0 bases, and 14 bases lay in between. DNA for the CDR3: TGTGCCAGCAGCCTCCACAGGGCCTTCTCTGGAAACACCATATATTTT. It specifies CASSLHRAFSGNTIYF.

V gene TRBV6-2 or TRBV6-3 combines with J gene TRBJ2-1; TRBD2 agrees at 9 bases. This CDR3 is 14 amino acids long. Trimming took 4 bases from V and 7 from J; bases not matched to a gene: 5. Germline assignment: CDR1 MNHEY and CDR2 SVGEGT. The CDR3 region has the DNA TGTGCCAGCAGTTCCATCCTAGCGGGGAATGAGCAGTTCTTC. Translated, it gives CASSSILAGNEQFF.

This rearrangement joins TRBV11-2 to TRBJ1-4, with D perhaps TRBD1 (6 bases). The CDR3 covers 15 residues. Trimming took off 4 bases at V and 0 bases at J, with 9 bases between the two ends. Germline values: CDR1 SGHAT, CDR2 FQNNGV. In DNA, the CDR3 is TGTGCCAGCAGCTCGAGGACAGCAACTAATGAAAAACTGTTTTTT. This encodes CASSSRTATNEKLFF.

The chain joins TRBV7-9 to TRBJ2-7, with 11 bases lining up with TRBD1. V lost 5 bases and J lost 6; bases outside the gene matches: 12. CDR3 length: 16 residues. Per germline, CDR1 SEHNR and CDR2 FQNEAQ (reference sequence). CDR3 nucleotide sequence: TGTGCCAGCAGCCTCACGGTGGGACAGGGGGGCCGCGAGCAGTACTTC. It yields the protein CASSLTVGQGGREQYF. The full variable domain, completed using reference TRBV7-9 and TRBJ2-7, is DTGVSQNPRHKITKRGQNVTFRCDPISEHNRLYWYRQTLGQGPEFLTYFQNEAQLEKSRLLSDRFSAERPKGSFSTLEIQRTEQGDSAMYLCASSLTVGQGGREQYFGPGTRLTVT.

The gene calls are TRBV6-2 or TRBV6-3 and TRBJ2-7, with 10 bases identical to TRBD1. The junction had 8 bases not matched to a gene; V was cut back by 5 bases and J by 4 bases. CDR1 and CDR2 from the germline V gene are MNHEY and SVGEGT. CDR3 length: 15 residues. As DNA, the CDR3 is TGTGCCAGCAGTGCCCCCGGACAGGGGGAATACGAGCAGTACTTC. Translation: CASSAPGQGEYEQYF.

This sequence joins TRBV5-4 and TRBJ1-2; 7 bases fit TRBD1. Germline CDR1 reads SGHNT; CDR2 reads YYREEE (reference sequence). The J segment lost 4 bases and the V segment lost 4 bases, leaving 13 bases of the junction unmatched. The CDR3 is made up of 16 amino acids. The CDR3 nucleotides read TGTGCCAGCAGCGCTCGGACAGTGGGACAGACCTATGGCTACACCTTC. Protein: CASSARTVGQTYGYTF.

V and J are TRBV19 and TRBJ1-5; 7 nucleotides line up with TRBD1. The CDR3 length is 15 residues. Germline V gene lookup returns CDR1 LNHDA and CDR2 SQIVND (reference sequence). V dropped 6 bases and J dropped 5; count of bases not matched to a gene: 10. The CDR3 sequence is CASSRGTWRDQPQHF. The CDR3 bases are TGTGCCAGTAGCAGGGGGACTTGGAGGGATCAGCCCCAGCATTTT.

The rearrangement joins TRBV7-9 to TRBJ2-7; 9 nucleotides line up with TRBD1. The germline CDR1 and CDR2 sequences are SEHNR and FQNEAQ (reference sequence). Unmatched junction bases numbered 0, after V lost 0 bases and J lost 0 bases. The CDR3 is 15 residues long. The CDR3 nucleotides are TGTGCCAGCAGCTTAGCGGGACAGGGCTCCTACGAGCAGTACTTC. Its translation is CASSLAGQGSYEQYF. Together with reference TRBV7-9 and TRBJ2-7, the CDR3 gives the full variable domain: DTGVSQNPRHKITKRGQNVTFRCDPISEHNRLYWYRQTLGQGPEFLTYFQNEAQLEKSRLLSDRFSAERPKGSFSTLEIQRTEQGDSAMYLCASSLAGQGSYEQYFGPGTRLTVT.

CDR3 residues: CASSADRWGSTDTQYF. Here the CDR3 DNA reads TGCGCCAGCAGCGCGGACAGGTGGGGTTCCACAGATACGCAGTATTTT. J is TRBJ2-3 and V is TRBV5-1, with 7 positions matching TRBD1. Trimming took 4 bases from V and 2 from J; bases not matched to a gene: 10. Germline CDR1 and CDR2: SGHRS and YFSETQ. The CDR3 totals 16 residues.

The chain uses TRBV4-1 and TRBJ1-4, with 11 bases that match TRBD1. The germline V gene has CDR1 MGHRA and CDR2 YSYEKL. The CDR3 sequence is 14 residues long. J gave up 17 bases and V 3 bases, and 11 bases lay outside the gene matches. CDR3 region: CASSHGQGAGQSFF. The DNA of the CDR3 is TGCGCCAGCAGCCACGGACAGGGGGCAGGCCAAAGTTTTTTT.

This clone was seen only once. V and J are TRBV2 and TRBJ2-7; tentative D call: TRBD2 (7 bases). Trimming removed 6 bases at V and 3 bases at J, with 9 bases between. This CDR3 contains 12 residues. Germline V CDR1 and CDR2: SNHLY, FYNNEI. In nucleotides, the CDR3 is TGTGCCAGCAGGGGAGGGGGCTACGAGCAGTACTTC. Amino acid sequence: CASRGGGYEQYF. Supplemented by reference TRBV2 and TRBJ2-7, the full variable domain reads EPEVTQTPSHQVTQMGQEVILRCVPISNHLYFYWYRQILGQKVEFLVSFYNNEISEKSEIFDDQFSVERPDGSNFTLKIRSTKLEDSAMYFCASRGGGYEQYFGPGTRLTVT.